Sequencing of this TCR beta chain was carried out in a study of metastatic and nonmetastatic thyroid tumors. For the study at large: Repertoires of blood and of tissue (tumor or nodule) from malignant and benign thyroid patients were compared. Regarding the study as a whole: Reported TCR beta diversity, measured in blood and tumor, was significantly higher for malignant thyroid tumors than for benign nodules.

Source study methods: Variation in CDR3 across clinicopathological groups served as the basis for constructing a distant-metastasis classifier in papillary thyroid cancer. TCRdb reanalyzed the PCR reads with MiXCR. Here the V and J calls rest on TCRdb's processing, not on the authors' analysis. This table holds about 45,000 clones, roughly 3.9% found once. This clone was recorded at least ten times. The antigen is not known. Among the patients, none had received any treatment before thyroid surgery. This CDR3 is built from 15 residues. Looked up from germline, CDR1 is SGHNT and CDR2 is YENEEA. V was clipped by 5 bases and J by 1 base; unmatched bases: 7.

The chain recombines TRBV11-3 with TRBJ1-1, with 7 bases that match TRBD1. The sequenced material came from blood. This clonotype was obtained from a female donor with papillary thyroid cancer or a benign thyroid nodule (not recorded which). Some clones in this sample may be carry-over from other donors' samples. CDR3 coding DNA: TGTGCCAGCAGCACCAGGGGGGGCAGGAACACTGAAGCTTTCTTT. This codes for CASSTRGGRNTEAFF.